This entry lists 21 T cell receptor beta chains sequenced from one sample in a study of CD8 T cells in Susac syndrome. The RNA, about 0.5 to 1 ug, was put through reverse transcription using random hexamers. TCRdb passed the immunoSEQ multiplex PCR reads through MiXCR, listing each CDR3 protein once. The sample consists of approximately 120,000 distinct CDR3 sequences, around 90% of them appearing once. The sample taken for sequencing was CD8+ T cells from PBMCs. The receptors derive from a human donor with multiple sclerosis.

The chain couples TRBV6-2 or TRBV6-3 to TRBJ2-7; the D is unclear. V gave up 3 bases and J gave up 5 bases, with 11 bases separating them. CDR3 length equals 13 residues. Germline V gene lookup returns CDR1 MNHEY and CDR2 SVGEGT. The DNA for the CDR3 is TGTGCCAGCAGTTATGCCCCACCCAACGAGCAGTACTTC. This sequence encodes CASSYAPPNEQYF.

This chain links TRBV7-6 with TRBJ1-1; 8 nucleotides agree with TRBD1. CDR1 and CDR2 (germline): SGHVS, FNYEAQ. Trimming removed 4 bases from V and 4 bases from J; junction bases left unmatched: 5. The CDR3 spans 14 residues. The CDR3 loop reads CASSSRQGSTEAFF. The CDR3 DNA follows: TGTGCCAGCAGCTCTAGACAGGGGAGCACTGAAGCTTTCTTT. Using reference TRBV7-6 and TRBJ1-1 for the parts outside the CDR3, the full variable domain is GAGVSQSPRYKVTKRGQDVALRCDPISGHVSLYWYRQALGQGPEFLTYFNYEAQQDKSGLPNDRFSAERPEGSISTLTIQRTEQRDSAMYRCASSSRQGSTEAFFGQGTRLTVV.

The V and J genes are TRBV6-2 or TRBV6-3 and TRBJ2-1; D perhaps matches TRBD2 (5 bases). The length of the CDR3 is 14 residues. Germline V gives CDR1 MNHEY, CDR2 SVGEGT. The V gene lost 2 bases and the J gene lost 2 bases, with 7 bases spanning the gap. The CDR3 coding sequence is TGTGCCAGCAGTTACCCGGGAACCTACAATGAGCAGTTCTTC. Translation gives CASSYPGTYNEQFF.

V usage is TRBV29-1 and J usage is TRBJ1-4, with D tentatively TRBD1 (6 bases). The CDR3 extends over 12 amino acids. Per germline, CDR1 SQVTM and CDR2 ANQGSEA. V lost 4 bases and J lost 7, with 10 bases in between. This chain's CDR3 is CSVGDTGEKLFF. The CDR3 nucleotides read TGCAGCGTTGGGGACACGGGTGAAAAACTGTTTTTT.

The chain is built from TRBV30 and TRBJ2-3; D unclear. Trimming took 3 bases from V and 1 from J, leaving 11 bases between them. Germline V lookup: CDR1 GTSNPN, CDR2 SVGIG (reference sequence). The CDR3 spans 14 residues. For the CDR3, the DNA is TGTGCCTGGAGCTCATCAACTGGCACAGATACGCAGTATTTT. It yields the protein CAWSSSTGTDTQYF. Full variable domain (remainder filled in from reference TRBV30 and TRBJ2-3): SQTIHQWPATLVQPVGSPLSLECTVEGTSNPNLYWYRQAAGRGLQLLFYSVGIGQISSEVPQNLSASRPQDRQFILSSKKLLLSDSGFYLCAWSSSTGTDTQYFGPGTRLTVL.

The chain couples TRBV24-1 to TRBJ2-2, with TRBD2 identical over 12 bases. With 9 bases clipped from V and 5 bases from J, the junction kept 9 bases outside the gene matches. The CDR3 totals 16 residues. Germline V gene data show CDR1 as KGHDR and CDR2 as SFDVKD. The CDR3 DNA reads TGTGCCACCCAGGACGGACTAGCGGGAAGAACCGGGGAGCTGTTTTTT. Encoded protein: CATQDGLAGRTGELFF.

The chain has TRBV5-4 and TRBJ1-2; possible D gene TRBD1, 5 bases. Germline V gene data show CDR1 as SGHNT and CDR2 as YYREEE (reference sequence). Trimming cost V 0 bases and J 4 bases, with 13 bases left between them. There are 15 residues in the CDR3. The chain's CDR3 is CASSLVGGAGYGYTF. CDR3 nucleotide sequence: TGTGCCAGCAGCTTGGTTGGAGGGGCGGGCTATGGCTACACCTTC.

CDR3 loop: CASSTSPGTDTQYF. The CDR3 DNA sequence: TGTGCCAGCAGTACATCCCCGGGCACAGATACGCAGTATTTT. V usage is TRBV6-5 and J usage is TRBJ2-3, with D hard to call. Looked up from germline, CDR1 is MNHEY and CDR2 is SVGAGI. The CDR3 length is 14 residues. V was trimmed by 5 bases and J by 1 base, leaving 10 bases between them.

The V and J genes are TRBV4-3 and TRBJ2-1; D possibly corresponds to TRBD1 (6 bases). V was pared by 2 bases and J by 0 bases, with 17 bases between. Germline V CDR1 and CDR2: LGHNA, YSLEER. The CDR3 is made up of 18 amino acids. The chain's CDR3 is CASSQFAPRGSSYNEQFF. In DNA, the CDR3 is TGCGCCAGCAGCCAATTTGCCCCGAGGGGGAGCTCCTACAATGAGCAGTTCTTC.

The chain joins TRBV4-3 to TRBJ2-5; 9 positions agree with TRBD2. Germline V CDR1 and CDR2: LGHNA, YSLEER. The junction had 10 bases not matched to a gene; V was cut back by 0 bases and J by 5 bases. This CDR3 has 17 residues. CDR3 sequence: CASSQDRAGGPEETQYF. The CDR3 region has the DNA TGCGCCAGCAGCCAAGATCGCGCGGGAGGGCCGGAGGAGACCCAGTACTTC.

The rearrangement joins TRBV19 to TRBJ2-3; D may be TRBD2 (6 bases). Germline V lookup: CDR1 LNHDA, CDR2 SQIVND (reference sequence). V was pared by 2 bases and J by 3 bases, with 15 bases between. The CDR3 spans 16 residues. The CDR3 coding sequence is TGTGCCAGTAGTATAAATGGGGGGTCGCCGACAGATACGCAGTATTTT. Translated, it gives CASSINGGSPTDTQYF.

The rearrangement joins TRBV15 to TRBJ2-1, with D possibly being TRBD2 (5 bases). The CDR3 length is 14 residues. The V gene's germline CDR1 is LNHNV and CDR2 YYDKDF (reference sequence). The germline V and J ends were trimmed by 8 bases and 6 bases, with 17 bases remaining between them. CDR3 region: CATRAGQDINEQFF. The CDR3 nucleotides are TGTGCCACCCGCGCGGGCCAAGATATCAATGAGCAGTTCTTC. Variable domain in full (rest from reference TRBV15 and TRBJ2-1): DAMVIQNPRYQVTQFGKPVTLSCSQTLNHNVMYWYQQKSSQAPKLLFHYYDKDFNNEADTPDNFQSRRPNTSFCFLDIRSPGLGDTAMYLCATRAGQDINEQFFGPGTRLTVL.

V is TRBV25-1 and J is TRBJ2-7; D may be TRBD2 (6 bases). The CDR3 runs 17 residues. V lost 3 bases and J 1 base, leaving 19 bases between the germline ends. Germline CDR1 reads MGHDK; CDR2 reads SYGVNS. The CDR3 protein is CASSDNTGTPYSYEQYF. As DNA, the CDR3 is TGTGCCAGCAGTGATAACACTGGGACTCCGTATTCCTACGAGCAGTACTTC.

The chain couples TRBV28 to TRBJ2-5, with 12 bases fitting TRBD2. CDR1 and CDR2 from the germline V gene are MDHEN and SYDVKM. The CDR3 contains 16 residues. Trimming at V came to 3 bases and at J to 5 bases, leaving 7 bases not matched to a gene. The CDR3 coding sequence is TGTGCCAGCAGTTTTAGACTAGCGGGAGTGGGCGAGACCCAGTACTTC. Translating gives CASSFRLAGVGETQYF. The full variable domain, its missing parts supplied by reference TRBV28 and TRBJ2-5, is DVKVTQSSRYLVKRTGEKVFLECVQDMDHENMFWYRQDPGLGLRLIYFSYDVKMKEKGDIPEGYSVSREKKERFSLILESASTNQTSMYLCASSFRLAGVGETQYFGPGTRLLVL.

The chain recombines TRBV5-8 with TRBJ1-4; TRBD1 matches at 7 bases. This CDR3 has 14 amino acids. The V gene's germline CDR1 is SGHTS and CDR2 YDEGEE. Trimming at V came to 6 bases and at J to 8 bases, leaving 10 bases not matched to a gene. The CDR3 is CASTRQGVREKLFF. The CDR3 region has the DNA TGTGCCAGCACTAGACAGGGCGTAAGGGAAAAACTGTTTTTT.

This clonotype was counted a few times. This rearrangement joins TRBV27 to TRBJ2-5; no reliable D call. V was pared by 3 bases and J by 0 bases, with 2 bases between. The CDR3 runs 12 residues. Germline V gives CDR1 MNHEY, CDR2 SMNVEV (reference sequence). In nucleotides, the CDR3 is TGTGCCAGCAGTTTGGACCAAGAGACCCAGTACTTC. Residues: CASSLDQETQYF.

About this clonotype: One end of the junction does not line up with germline, which may come from a read error. The chain recombines TRBV7-6 with TRBJ2-1, with 10 bases fitting TRBD2. This CDR3 has 16 residues. Germline V CDR1 and CDR2: SGHVS, FNYEAQ. CDR3 sequence (DNA): TGTGCCAGCAGCCTAGCAGCGGGAGGGACCTACAATGAGCAGTTCTTC. Its translation is CASSLAAGGTYNEQFF.

The V and J genes are TRBV13 and TRBJ2-2; D is ambiguous. V was shortened by 3 bases and J by 7 bases, with 12 bases between the two germline ends. Germline V CDR1 and CDR2: PRHDT, FYEKMQ (reference sequence). The CDR3 length is 14 residues. CDR3 sequence reads: CASSLTPGRGELFF. The CDR3 nucleotides read TGTGCCAGCAGCTTGACCCCGGGCCGCGGGGAGCTGTTTTTT.

The chain carries TRBV4-1 and TRBJ2-1; 10 positions agree with TRBD1. CDR3 length equals 15 residues. From germline, CDR1 is MGHRA and CDR2 YSYEKL. Losses at the gene ends were 7 bases for V and 6 bases for J; bases not matched to a gene: 9. The CDR3 DNA reads TGCGCCAGCAACACCGGGACAGGGGTGATCAATGAGCAGTTCTTC. Translation gives CASNTGTGVINEQFF.

The rearrangement uses TRBV6-2 or TRBV6-3 and TRBJ1-2; 7 bases match TRBD1. J lost 6 bases, V lost 2 bases, and 3 bases had no gene match. Germline loops: CDR1 MNHEY, CDR2 SVGEGT. This CDR3 is 13 amino acids long. The DNA for the CDR3 is TGTGCCAGCAGTTACACGACAGGGCATGGCTACACCTTC. It codes for CASSYTTGHGYTF.

The V and J genes are TRBV27 and TRBJ1-5; the D gene is possibly TRBD1 (5 bases). The V gene lost 3 bases and the J gene lost 1 base, with 10 bases spanning the gap. Germline CDR1 is MNHEY and CDR2 is SMNVEV (reference sequence). The CDR3 runs 15 residues. CDR3: CASSFGGGSNQPQHF. The CDR3 region has the DNA TGTGCCAGCAGTTTTGGCGGGGGAAGCAATCAGCCCCAGCATTTT.